The sequence of this TCR beta chain was determined in a study of long-term antiretroviral therapy in people with HIV. The CDR3 consists of 16 residues. The V end was cut by 4 bases, the J end by 6 bases, with 20 bases between. Germline CDR1 and CDR2: SGHVS and FQNEAQ. With survey level as its setting, the immunoSEQ assay was v3.0. Data came from immunoSEQ multiplex PCR; TCRdb stores just in-frame clones and leaves some out. The sample has around 43,000 clones; about 94% are singletons. This rearrangement joins TRBV7-8 to TRBJ2-3; D may correspond to TRBD1 or TRBD2 (5 bases each). This sequence originates from a young man with HIV. Sequencing used unsorted PBMCs, obtained about 9 years after starting antiretroviral therapy. Here the CDR3 reads CASSSTGTGRRDTQYF. DNA for the CDR3: TGTGCCAGCAGCTCAACTGGGACCGGCAGGCGGGATACGCAGTATTTT.